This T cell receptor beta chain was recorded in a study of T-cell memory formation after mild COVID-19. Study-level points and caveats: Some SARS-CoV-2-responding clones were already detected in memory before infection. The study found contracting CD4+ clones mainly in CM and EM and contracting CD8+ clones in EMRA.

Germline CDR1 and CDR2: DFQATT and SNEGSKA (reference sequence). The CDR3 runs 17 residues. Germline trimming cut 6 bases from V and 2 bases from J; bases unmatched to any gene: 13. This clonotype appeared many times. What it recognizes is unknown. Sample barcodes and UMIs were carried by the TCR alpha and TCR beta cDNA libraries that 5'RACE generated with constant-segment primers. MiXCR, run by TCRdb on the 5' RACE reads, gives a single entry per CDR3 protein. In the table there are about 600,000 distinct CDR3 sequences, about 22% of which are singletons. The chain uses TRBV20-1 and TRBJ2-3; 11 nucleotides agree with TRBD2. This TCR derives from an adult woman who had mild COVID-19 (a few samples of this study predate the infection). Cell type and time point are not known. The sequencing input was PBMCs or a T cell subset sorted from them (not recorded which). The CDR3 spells CSATASGRLGHTDTQYF. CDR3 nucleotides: TGCAGTGCAACCGCTAGCGGGAGGCTAGGCCACACAGATACGCAGTATTTT.